This T cell receptor (beta chain) emerged from a study of blood T cell repertoires in COVID-19. Study summary: The United States, Italy and Spain supplied acute and convalescent COVID-19 samples. Sample material is recorded as cDNA or gDNA derived from T cells, B-cell-depleted T cells, or PBMCs.

The germline CDR1 and CDR2 sequences are MNHEY and SMNVEV (reference sequence). The ends were cut back, 0 bases at V and 3 bases at J, with 12 bases in the middle. The CDR3 has 16 amino acids. Authors' methods: Amplification of reference gene primers provided the estimated nucleated cell counts. Libraries were prepared by immunoSEQ multiplex PCR; TCRdb keeps only in-frame clonotypes and omits some of them. The V and J calls and clone size are taken from that table; D and trimming were inferred from the DNA. The sample contains about 370,000 clones, 70% to 90% of which appear only once. The TCR was taken from a woman aged 25 to 39 with COVID-19, enrolled during active disease. The specimen was peripheral blood. This sequence joins TRBV27 and TRBJ1-5; no clear D gene. The CDR3 nucleotides are TGTGCCAGCAGTTTATCCCCGGGAGGGAACAATCAGCCCCAGCATTTT. Amino acids: CASSLSPGGNNQPQHF.